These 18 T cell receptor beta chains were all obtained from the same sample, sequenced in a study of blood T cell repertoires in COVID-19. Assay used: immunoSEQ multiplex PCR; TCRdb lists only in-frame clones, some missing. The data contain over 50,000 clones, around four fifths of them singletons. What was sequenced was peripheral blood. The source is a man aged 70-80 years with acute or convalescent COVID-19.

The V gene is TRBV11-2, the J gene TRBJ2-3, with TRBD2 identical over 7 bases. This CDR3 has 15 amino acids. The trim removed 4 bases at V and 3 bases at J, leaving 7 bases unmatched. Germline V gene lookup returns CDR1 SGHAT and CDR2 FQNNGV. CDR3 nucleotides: TGTGCCAGCAGCTCGGGAGGATACCATACAGATACGCAGTATTTT. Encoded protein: CASSSGGYHTDTQYF.

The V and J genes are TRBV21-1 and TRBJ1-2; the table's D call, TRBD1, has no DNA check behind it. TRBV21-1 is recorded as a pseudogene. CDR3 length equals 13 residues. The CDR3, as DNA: TGTGCCAGCAGCAAACTCAGGGGGTATGGCTACACCTTC. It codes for CASSKLRGYGYTF.

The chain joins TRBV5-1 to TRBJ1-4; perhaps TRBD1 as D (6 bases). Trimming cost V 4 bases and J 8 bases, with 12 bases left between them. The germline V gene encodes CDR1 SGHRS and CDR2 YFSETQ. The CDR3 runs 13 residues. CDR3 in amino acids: CASSHPQGEKLFF. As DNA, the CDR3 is TGCGCCAGCAGCCACCCCCAGGGGGAAAAACTGTTTTTT.

Here the CDR3 DNA reads TGCAGCGTTGAAATGACAGGGGGGCCCCAGCATTTT. Translation: CSVEMTGGPQHF. The V and J genes are TRBV29-1 and TRBJ1-5; 9 positions match TRBD1. Trimming cost V 2 bases and J 9 bases; bases outside gene matches: 2. The CDR3 is made up of 12 amino acids. CDR1 is SQVTM, CDR2 ANQGSEA, per germline.

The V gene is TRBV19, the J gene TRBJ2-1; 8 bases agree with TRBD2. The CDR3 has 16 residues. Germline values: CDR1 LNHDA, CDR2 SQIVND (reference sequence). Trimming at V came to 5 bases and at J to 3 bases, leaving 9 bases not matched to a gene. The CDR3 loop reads CASSSPLAAVYNEQFF. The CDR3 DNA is TGTGCCAGTAGTTCGCCACTAGCGGCGGTCTACAATGAGCAGTTCTTC.

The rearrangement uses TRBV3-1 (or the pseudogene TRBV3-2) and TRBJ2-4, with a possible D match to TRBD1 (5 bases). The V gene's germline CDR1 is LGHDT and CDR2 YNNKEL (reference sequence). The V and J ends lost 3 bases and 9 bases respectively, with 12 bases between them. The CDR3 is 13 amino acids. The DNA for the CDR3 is TGTGCCAGCAGCCACGGTGTGGGGCCCATTCAGTACTTC. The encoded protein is CASSHGVGPIQYF.

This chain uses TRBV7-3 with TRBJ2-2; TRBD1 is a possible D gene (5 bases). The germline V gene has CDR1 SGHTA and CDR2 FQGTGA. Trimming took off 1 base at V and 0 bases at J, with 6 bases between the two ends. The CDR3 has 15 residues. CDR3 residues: CASSLSRANTGELFF. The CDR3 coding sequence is TGTGCCAGCAGCTTAAGCAGGGCGAACACCGGGGAGCTGTTTTTT.

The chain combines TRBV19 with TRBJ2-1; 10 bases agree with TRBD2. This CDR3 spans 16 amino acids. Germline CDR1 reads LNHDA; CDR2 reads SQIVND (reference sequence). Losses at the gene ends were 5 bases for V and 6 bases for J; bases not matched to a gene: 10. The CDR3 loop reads CASSSPWTSGSNEQFF. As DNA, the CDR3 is TGTGCCAGTAGTTCTCCCTGGACTAGCGGTAGCAATGAGCAGTTCTTC.

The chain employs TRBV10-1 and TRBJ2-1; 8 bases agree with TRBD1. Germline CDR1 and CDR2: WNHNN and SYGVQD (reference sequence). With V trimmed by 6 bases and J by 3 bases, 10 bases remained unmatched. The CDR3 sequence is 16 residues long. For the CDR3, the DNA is TGCGCCAGCAGCGAAGCAGGGGGCGCCGGCTACAATGAGCAGTTCTTC. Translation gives CASSEAGGAGYNEQFF.

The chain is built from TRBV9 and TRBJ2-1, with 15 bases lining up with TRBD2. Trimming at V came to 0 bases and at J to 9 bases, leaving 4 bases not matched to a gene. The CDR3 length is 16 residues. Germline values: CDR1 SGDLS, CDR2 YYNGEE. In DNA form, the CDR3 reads TGTGCCAGCAGCGTAGGGACTAGCGGGGGGGCGGGTGAGCAGTTCTTC. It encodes CASSVGTSGGAGEQFF.

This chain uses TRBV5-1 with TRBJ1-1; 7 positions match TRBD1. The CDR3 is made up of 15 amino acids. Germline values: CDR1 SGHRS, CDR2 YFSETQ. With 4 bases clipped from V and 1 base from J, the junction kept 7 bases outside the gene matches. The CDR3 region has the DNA TGCGCCAGCAGCCCTCTGGGACAGAAGAACACTGAAGCTTTCTTT. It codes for CASSPLGQKNTEAFF.

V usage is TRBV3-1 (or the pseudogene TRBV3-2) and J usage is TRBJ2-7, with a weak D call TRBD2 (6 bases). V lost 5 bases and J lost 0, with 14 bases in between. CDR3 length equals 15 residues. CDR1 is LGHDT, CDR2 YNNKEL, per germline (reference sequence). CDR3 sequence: CASSYAGRSSYEQYF. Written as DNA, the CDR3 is TGTGCCAGCAGCTATGCAGGGAGGAGCTCCTACGAGCAGTACTTC.

The CDR3 sequence is CASSFSGGVGLNTEAFF. The CDR3 nucleotides are TGCGCCAGCAGCTTTTCGGGGGGCGTCGGGTTAAACACTGAAGCTTTCTTT. The chain has TRBV5-1 and TRBJ1-1; D is possibly TRBD1 (6 bases). The V gene lost 2 bases and the J gene lost 2 bases, with 19 bases spanning the gap. CDR1 and CDR2 (germline): SGHRS, YFSETQ. The CDR3 sequence is 17 residues long.

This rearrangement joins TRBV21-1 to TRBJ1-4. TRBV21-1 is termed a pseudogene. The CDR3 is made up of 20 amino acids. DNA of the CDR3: TGTGCCAGCAGAACCCGGGGGAGAGGCCTGACCCCCGTGGGGCCGGAAAAACTGTTTTTT. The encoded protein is CASRTRGRGLTPVGPEKLFF.

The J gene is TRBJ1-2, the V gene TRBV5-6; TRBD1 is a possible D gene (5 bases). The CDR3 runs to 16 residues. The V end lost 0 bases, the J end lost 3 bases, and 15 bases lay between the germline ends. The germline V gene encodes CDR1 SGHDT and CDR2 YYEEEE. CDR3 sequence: CASSLGRGRRDYGYTF. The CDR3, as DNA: TGTGCCAGCAGCTTGGGGAGGGGCAGGCGGGACTATGGCTACACCTTC.

CDR3 in amino acids: CASSIRQVNQPQHF. The CDR3 nucleotides read TGTGCCAGCAGCATAAGGCAGGTCAATCAGCCCCAGCATTTT. The gene calls are TRBV21-1 and TRBJ1-5; the table's D call, TRBD1, has no DNA check behind it. TRBV21-1 constitutes a pseudogene. CDR3 length: 14 residues.

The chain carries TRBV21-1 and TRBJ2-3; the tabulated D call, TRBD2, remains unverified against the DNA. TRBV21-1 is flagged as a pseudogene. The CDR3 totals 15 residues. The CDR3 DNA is TGTGCCAGCAGCAAAGCACCGGGGAGCACAGATACGCAGTATTTT. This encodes CASSKAPGSTDTQYF.

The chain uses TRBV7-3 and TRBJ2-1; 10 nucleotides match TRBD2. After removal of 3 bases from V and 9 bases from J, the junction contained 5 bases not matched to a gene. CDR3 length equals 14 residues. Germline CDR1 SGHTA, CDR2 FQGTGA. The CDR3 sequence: CASSFNLAGVEQFF. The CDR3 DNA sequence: TGTGCCAGCAGCTTCAACCTAGCGGGGGTTGAGCAGTTCTTC.